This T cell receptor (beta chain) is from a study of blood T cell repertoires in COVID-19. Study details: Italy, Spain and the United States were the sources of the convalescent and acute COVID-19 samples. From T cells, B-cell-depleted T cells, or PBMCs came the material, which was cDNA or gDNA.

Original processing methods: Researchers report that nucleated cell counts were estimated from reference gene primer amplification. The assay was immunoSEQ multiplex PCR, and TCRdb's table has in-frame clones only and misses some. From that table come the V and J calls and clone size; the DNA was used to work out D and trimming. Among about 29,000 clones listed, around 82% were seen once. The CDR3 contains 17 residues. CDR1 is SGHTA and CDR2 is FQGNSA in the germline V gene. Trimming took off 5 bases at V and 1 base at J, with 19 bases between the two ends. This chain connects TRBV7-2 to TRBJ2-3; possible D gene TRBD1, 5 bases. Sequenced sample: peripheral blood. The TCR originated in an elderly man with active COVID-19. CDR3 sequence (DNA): TGTGCCAGCAGCCGGGCCGCGCAGGGATTAGGCACAGATACGCAGTATTTT. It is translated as CASSRAAQGLGTDTQYF.